This T cell receptor (beta chain) was captured in a study of PD-1 blockade in classical Hodgkin lymphoma. At the level of the study: Intravenous delivery of nivolumab at 3 mg/kg to patients occurred every 2 weeks.

TCRdb's table, derived via immunoSEQ multiplex PCR, lists solely in-frame clones and lacks some. The table lists 30,000 or so clones, around 87% of them singletons, with roughly 0.43% in the top ten. The sample's time point: cycle 4 day 1 (C4D1), after five to seven weeks of nivolumab. All the patients suffered relapse after autologous stem cell transplantation, and brentuximab vedotin exposure differed. Purification of CD4+ T cells from thawed PBMCs was performed via magnetic negative selection. Germline values: CDR1 SEHNR, CDR2 FQNEAQ (reference sequence). Trimming shortened V by 6 bases and J by 14 bases, and 17 bases separated the two germline ends. The CDR3 consists of 13 residues. Study results and limitations: Healthy donors were reported to have higher baseline TCR diversity than newly diagnosed patients. Complete responders' baseline diversity resembled that of newly diagnosed patients. No one has yet defined what causes the repertoire differences, which may be disease activity or prior therapy.

This clone was counted between two and nine times. Its antigen is currently unknown. V usage is TRBV7-9 and J usage is TRBJ1-6; tentative D call: TRBD1 (5 bases). The receptor was derived from a human donor with classical Hodgkin lymphoma. Here the sequenced sample was CD4+ T cells from blood, taken before the fourth cycle of nivolumab. The CDR3 DNA reads as TGTGCCAGCAGGGGACTAGGCATTCTAACCCTCCACTTT. Translation: CASRGLGILTLHF.